These T cell receptor beta chains were read from a single sample in a study of blood T cell repertoires in COVID-19. Some clones are missing from TCRdb's copy, which holds only in-frame ones; the method was immunoSEQ multiplex PCR. Found here are 210,000 or so clones, almost 85% of them singletons; the top ten hold about 8%. The sample consisted of peripheral blood. The receptors stem from a woman aged 50 to 65 with active or convalescent COVID-19. CDR3s include the opening cysteine and the closing phenylalanine or tryptophan. A D gene is named only where the DNA matches it firmly. Size is stated for part of the rows, as once, few or many counts, or as a class when the clone is expanded.

abundance	v_gene	d_gene	j_gene	CDR3aa	CDR3nt
NA	TRBV7-9	TRBD1	TRBJ1-1	CASIGTGNTEAFF	TGTGCCAGCATAGGGACAGGGAACACTGAAGCTTTCTTT
NA	TRBV2	NA	TRBJ2-1	CASTRDILTEQFF	TGTGCCAGCACTAGGGACATCTTGACCGAGCAGTTCTTC
NA	TRBV11-2	NA	TRBJ2-7	CASSLPPYEQYF	TGTGCCAGCAGCCTTCCCCCCTACGAGCAGTACTTC
NA	TRBV19	NA	TRBJ2-3	CASSRRSMGPRTDTQYF	TGTGCCAGTAGTAGGCGAAGCATGGGCCCCCGCACAGATACGCAGTATTTT
NA	TRBV30	NA	TRBJ1-2	CAWSTGLDGYTF	TGTGCCTGGAGTACAGGGCTAGACGGCTACACCTTC
NA	TRBV6-5	NA	TRBJ2-7	CASRRQSGGEQYF	TGTGCCAGCAGACGCCAATCAGGGGGGGAGCAGTACTTC
many	TRBV29-1	NA	TRBJ2-7	CSVVELTYEQYF	TGCAGCGTTGTGGAGCTTACATACGAGCAGTACTTC
NA	TRBV10-1	NA	TRBJ2-3	CASSSGRAGEDTQYF	TGCGCCAGCAGTTCTGGGCGGGCAGGGGAAGATACGCAGTATTTT
NA	TRBV6-1	NA	TRBJ1-2	CASSDVRGILIGNYGYTF	TGTGCCAGCAGTGATGTGCGGGGTATCCTTATTGGAAACTATGGCTACACCTTC
once	TRBV4-2	TRBD1	TRBJ2-7	CASSQEKGGFSYEQYF	TGTGCCAGCAGCCAAGAAAAAGGGGGCTTTTCCTACGAGCAGTACTTC
once	TRBV10-3	NA	TRBJ2-2	CAIMRRDTGELFF	TGTGCCATCATGAGGCGGGACACCGGGGAGCTGTTTTTT
NA	TRBV28	TRBD2	TRBJ2-1	CASSGQGELAGMAYNEQFF	TGTGCCAGCAGTGGACAGGGCGAACTAGCGGGAATGGCCTACAATGAGCAGTTCTTC
once	TRBV28	TRBD1	TRBJ1-1	CASSNSEGAPGPFF	TGTGCCAGCAGCAACTCGGAGGGGGCGCCGGGCCCTTTCTTT
NA	TRBV29-1	TRBD1	TRBJ2-5	CSVAPTGASWETQYF	TGCAGCGTTGCACCGACAGGGGCGTCTTGGGAGACCCAGTACTTC
NA	TRBV7-2	NA	TRBJ2-2	CASSPPWGHNTGELFF	TGTGCCAGCAGCCCCCCGTGGGGGCATAACACCGGGGAGCTGTTTTTT
NA	TRBV9	TRBD1	TRBJ1-3	CASSGDRAFGNTIYF	TGTGCCAGCAGCGGGGACAGGGCGTTTGGAAACACCATATATTTT
NA	TRBV6-6	NA	TRBJ1-1	CASSYSDSSEAFF	TGTGCCAGCAGTTACTCGGACAGTTCCGAAGCTTTCTTT
NA	TRBV27	TRBD2	TRBJ2-3	CASTKGAGAFGDTQYF	TGTGCCAGCACTAAAGGGGCGGGAGCTTTTGGAGATACGCAGTATTTT
NA	TRBV6-2/TRBV6-3	NA	TRBJ1-2	CASSRPTEFYGYTF	TGTGCCAGCAGTCGACCTACAGAGTTCTATGGCTACACCTTC
NA	TRBV12-3/TRBV12-4	TRBD1	TRBJ2-7	CASSSGTGLEQYF	TGTGCCAGCAGTTCCGGGACAGGGCTCGAGCAGTACTTC
once	TRBV10-3	TRBD1	TRBJ1-5	CAISPGQGRNQPQHF	TGTGCCATCAGCCCGGGACAGGGTCGCAATCAGCCCCAGCATTTT
NA	TRBV5-6	NA	TRBJ1-4	CASSVLGLGKEKLFF	TGTGCCAGCAGCGTTTTGGGACTCGGCAAAGAAAAACTGTTTTTT
NA	TRBV18	NA	TRBJ1-2	CASSPGTTGYTF	TGTGCCAGCTCACCTGGGACAACTGGCTACACCTTC
NA	TRBV12-3/TRBV12-4	NA	TRBJ2-2	CASSSQVLGELFF	TGTGCCAGCAGTTCACAGGTTCTCGGGGAGCTGTTTTTT
NA	TRBV28	NA	TRBJ2-1	CASRLQGSYNEQFF	TGTGCCAGCAGGCTACAGGGATCCTACAATGAGCAGTTCTTC
NA	TRBV29-1	NA	TRBJ2-2	CSVIEDRNTGELFF	TGCAGCGTGATCGAGGACAGGAACACCGGGGAGCTGTTTTTT
NA	TRBV4-1	TRBD2	TRBJ2-5	CASSQEYGRETQYF	TGCGCCAGCAGCCAAGAGTACGGGAGGGAGACCCAGTACTTC
NA	TRBV4-2	NA	TRBJ1-4	CASSQEQAGRSTNEKLFF	TGTGCCAGCAGCCAAGAACAAGCGGGGAGGAGTACTAATGAAAAACTGTTTTTT
NA	TRBV6-5	NA	TRBJ2-1	CASSVRVNNEQFF	TGTGCCAGCAGCGTGAGAGTGAACAATGAGCAGTTCTTC
NA	TRBV6-2/TRBV6-3	NA	TRBJ1-1	CASSLNLRGTEAFF	TGTGCCAGCAGTCTCAACCTACGGGGGACTGAAGCTTTCTTT
NA	TRBV6-5	NA	TRBJ1-4	CASSYGFPGNNEKLFF	TGTGCCAGCAGTTACGGCTTCCCCGGGAATAATGAAAAACTGTTTTTT